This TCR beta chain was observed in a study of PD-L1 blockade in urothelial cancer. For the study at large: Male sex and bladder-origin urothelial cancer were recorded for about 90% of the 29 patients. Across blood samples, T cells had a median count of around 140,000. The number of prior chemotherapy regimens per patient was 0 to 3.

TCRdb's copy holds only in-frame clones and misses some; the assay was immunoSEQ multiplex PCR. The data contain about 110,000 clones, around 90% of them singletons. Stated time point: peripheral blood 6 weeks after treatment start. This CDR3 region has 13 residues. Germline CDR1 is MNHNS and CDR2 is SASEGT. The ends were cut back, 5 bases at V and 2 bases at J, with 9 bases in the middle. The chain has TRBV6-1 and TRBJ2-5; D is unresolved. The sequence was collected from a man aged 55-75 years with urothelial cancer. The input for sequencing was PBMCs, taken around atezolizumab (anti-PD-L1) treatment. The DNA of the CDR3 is TGTGCCAGCAGTACATCAGCGCAAGAGACCCAGTACTTC. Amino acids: CASSTSAQETQYF.